This T cell receptor beta chain was documented in a study of blood T cells in healthy people across ages. CDR3 length equals 16 residues. Looked up from germline, CDR1 is SGDLS and CDR2 is YYNGEE. The V and J ends lost 4 bases and 8 bases, in that order; junction bases with no gene match: 15. A second PCR, run for roughly 7 to 11 cycles, used a sample-barcoded 5' primer plus a J-beta primer mix. Tagging of each cDNA molecule was performed by a template-switch adaptor with 12 random nucleotides. Researchers report that each sample yielded at least 3 million CDR3-containing paired-end reads. TCRdb independently ran MiXCR on the 5' RACE reads; one entry per CDR3 protein. The repertoire includes about 1.7 million distinct CDR3 sequences, about 28% of them detected once, and over 7% sits in the top ten.

The TCR comes from a woman aged 25 to 39 in good health. The V and J genes are TRBV9 and TRBJ1-2; the match to TRBD1 covers 9 bases. The sample taken for sequencing was blood. CDR3 region: CASSPGTGLAIGGYTF. The CDR3 nucleotides are TGTGCCAGCAGCCCGGGGACAGGGCTTGCGATAGGAGGCTACACCTTC.